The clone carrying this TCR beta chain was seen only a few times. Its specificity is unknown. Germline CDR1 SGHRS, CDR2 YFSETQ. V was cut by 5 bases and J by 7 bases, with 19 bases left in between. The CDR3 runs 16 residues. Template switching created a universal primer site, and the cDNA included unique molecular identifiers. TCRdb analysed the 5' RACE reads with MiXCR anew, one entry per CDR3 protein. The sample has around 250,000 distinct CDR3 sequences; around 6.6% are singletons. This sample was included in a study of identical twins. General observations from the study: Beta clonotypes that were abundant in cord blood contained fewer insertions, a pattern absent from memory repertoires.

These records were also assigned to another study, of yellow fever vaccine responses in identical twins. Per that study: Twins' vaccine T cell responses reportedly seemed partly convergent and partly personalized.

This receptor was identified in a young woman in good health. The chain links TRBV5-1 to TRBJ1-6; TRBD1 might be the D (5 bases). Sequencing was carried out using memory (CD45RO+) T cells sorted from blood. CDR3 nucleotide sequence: TGCGCCAGCAGATTAACAGGAGACGGGCAAAATTCACCCCTCCACTTT. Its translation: CASRLTGDGQNSPLHF.